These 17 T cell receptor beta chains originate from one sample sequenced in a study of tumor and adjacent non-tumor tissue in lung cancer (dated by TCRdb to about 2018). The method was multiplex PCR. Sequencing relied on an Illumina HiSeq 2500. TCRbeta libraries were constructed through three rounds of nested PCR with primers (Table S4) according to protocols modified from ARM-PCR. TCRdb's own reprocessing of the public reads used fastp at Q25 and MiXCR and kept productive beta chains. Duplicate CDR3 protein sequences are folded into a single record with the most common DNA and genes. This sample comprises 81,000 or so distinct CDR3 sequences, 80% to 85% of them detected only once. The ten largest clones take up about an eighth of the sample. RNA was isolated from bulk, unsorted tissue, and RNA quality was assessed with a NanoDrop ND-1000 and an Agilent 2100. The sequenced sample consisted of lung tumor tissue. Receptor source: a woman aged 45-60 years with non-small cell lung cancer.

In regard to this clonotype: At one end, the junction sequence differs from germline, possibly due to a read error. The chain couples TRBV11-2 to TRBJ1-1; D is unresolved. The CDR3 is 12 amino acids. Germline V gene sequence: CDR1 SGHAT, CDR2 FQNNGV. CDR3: CASSSRFSEDFF. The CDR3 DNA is TGTGCCAGTAGTTCTAGATTTTCTGAAGATTTCTTT.

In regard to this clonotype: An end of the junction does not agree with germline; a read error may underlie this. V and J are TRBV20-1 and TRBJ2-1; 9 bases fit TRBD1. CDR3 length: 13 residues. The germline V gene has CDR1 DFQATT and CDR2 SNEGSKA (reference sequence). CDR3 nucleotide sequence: TGCGGTGCTCCCCGGGACAGGGATGATGAGCAGTTCTTC. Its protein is CGAPRDRDDEQFF.

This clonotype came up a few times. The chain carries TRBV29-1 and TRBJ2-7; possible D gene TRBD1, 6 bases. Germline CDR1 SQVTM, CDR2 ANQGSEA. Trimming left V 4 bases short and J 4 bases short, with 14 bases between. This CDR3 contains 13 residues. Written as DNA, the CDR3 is TGCAGCGTTGTTTCCGGACAGAGGTACGAGCAGTACTTC. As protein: CSVVSGQRYEQYF.

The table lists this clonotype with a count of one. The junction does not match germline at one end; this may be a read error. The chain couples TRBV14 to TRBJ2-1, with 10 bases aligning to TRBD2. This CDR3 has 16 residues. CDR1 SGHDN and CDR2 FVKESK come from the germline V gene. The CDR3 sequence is CASNQDRGAGGDVQFF. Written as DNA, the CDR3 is TGTGCCAGCAACCAAGATCGGGGAGCGGGAGGGGATGTGCAGTTCTTC.

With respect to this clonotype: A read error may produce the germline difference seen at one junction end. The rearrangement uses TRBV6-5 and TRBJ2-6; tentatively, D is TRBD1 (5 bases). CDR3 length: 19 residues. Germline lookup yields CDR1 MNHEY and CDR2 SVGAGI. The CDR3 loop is CVSNPLPVTVGSGANVLTF. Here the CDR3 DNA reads TGTGTCAGCAATCCACTACCCGTGACAGTGGGTTCTGGGGCCAACGTCCTGACTTTC.

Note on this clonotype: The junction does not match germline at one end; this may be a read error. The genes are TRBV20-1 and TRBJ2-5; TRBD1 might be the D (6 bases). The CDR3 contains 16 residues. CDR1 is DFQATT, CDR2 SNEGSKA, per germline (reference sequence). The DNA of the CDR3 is TGCAGTGCATCGAAACGCCGACAGGATCTACAAGAGACCCGGTACTTC. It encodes CSASKRRQDLQETRYF.

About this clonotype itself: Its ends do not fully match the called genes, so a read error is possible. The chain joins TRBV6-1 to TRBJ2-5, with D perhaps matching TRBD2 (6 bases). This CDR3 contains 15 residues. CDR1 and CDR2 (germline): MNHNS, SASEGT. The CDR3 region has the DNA TGTGCCAGCAGCGAACTAGCTTCTCTCCAAGAGACCCAGTATTTC. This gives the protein CASSELASLQETQYF.

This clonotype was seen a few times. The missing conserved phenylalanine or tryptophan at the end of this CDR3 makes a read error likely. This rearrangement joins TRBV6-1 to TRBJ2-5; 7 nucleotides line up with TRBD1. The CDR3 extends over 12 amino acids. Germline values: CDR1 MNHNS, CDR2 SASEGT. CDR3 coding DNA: TGTGCCAGCAGAGGGGGCGGAGAGACTCAGTACTCC. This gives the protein CASRGGGETQYS.

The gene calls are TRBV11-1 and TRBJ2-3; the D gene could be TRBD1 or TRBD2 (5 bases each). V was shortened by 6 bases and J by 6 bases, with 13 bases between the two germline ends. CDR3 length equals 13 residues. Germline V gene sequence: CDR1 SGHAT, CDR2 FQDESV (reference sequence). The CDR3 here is CASREIGTDTQYF. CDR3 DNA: TGTGCCAGCAGAGAGATAGGGACGGATACGCAGTATTTT.

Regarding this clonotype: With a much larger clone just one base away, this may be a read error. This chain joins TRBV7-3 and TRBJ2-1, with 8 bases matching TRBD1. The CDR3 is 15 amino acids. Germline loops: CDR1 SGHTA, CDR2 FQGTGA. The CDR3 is CGSSLTGDAYNEQFF. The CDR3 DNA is TGTGGCAGCAGCTTGACAGGGGACGCCTACAATGAGCAGTTCTTC.

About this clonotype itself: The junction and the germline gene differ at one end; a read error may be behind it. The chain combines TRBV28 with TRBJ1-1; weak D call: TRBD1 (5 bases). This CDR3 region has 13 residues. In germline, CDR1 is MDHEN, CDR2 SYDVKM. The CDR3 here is CTSSREGNTEASF. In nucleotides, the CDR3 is TGTACCAGCAGTCGGGAGGGGAACACTGAAGCTTCCTTT.

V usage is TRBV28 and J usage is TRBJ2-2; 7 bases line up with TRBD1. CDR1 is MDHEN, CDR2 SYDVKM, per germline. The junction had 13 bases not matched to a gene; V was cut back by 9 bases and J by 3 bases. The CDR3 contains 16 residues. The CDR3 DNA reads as TGTGCCAGTAATTTGACTCGGGACAGTTACACCGGGGAGCTGTTTTTT. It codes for CASNLTRDSYTGELFF.

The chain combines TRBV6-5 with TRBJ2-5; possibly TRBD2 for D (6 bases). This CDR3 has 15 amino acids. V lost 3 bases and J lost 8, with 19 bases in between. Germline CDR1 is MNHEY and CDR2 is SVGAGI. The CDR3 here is CASSYGLGPGDTQYF. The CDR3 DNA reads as TGTGCCAGCAGTTATGGCCTCGGCCCGGGAGATACCCAGTACTTC.

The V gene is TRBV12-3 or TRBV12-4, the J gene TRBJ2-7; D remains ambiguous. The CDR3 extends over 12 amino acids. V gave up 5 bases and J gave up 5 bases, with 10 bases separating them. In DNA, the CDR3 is TGTGCCAGCAGTCTTTATGGGAACGAGCAGTACTTC. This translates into CASSLYGNEQYF.

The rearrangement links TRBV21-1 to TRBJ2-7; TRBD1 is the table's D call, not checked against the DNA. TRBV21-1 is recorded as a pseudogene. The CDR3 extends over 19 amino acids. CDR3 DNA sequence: TGTGCCAGCAGCACCAGGGGGGGGGGCAGCCCGCTAAAAACCCACGGGCAGTACTTC. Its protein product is CASSTRGGGSPLKTHGQYF.

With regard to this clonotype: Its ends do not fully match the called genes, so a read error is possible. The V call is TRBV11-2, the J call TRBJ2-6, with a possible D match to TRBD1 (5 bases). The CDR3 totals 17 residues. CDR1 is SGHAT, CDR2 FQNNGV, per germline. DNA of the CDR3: TGTGCCAGCAGCTTAGTTTGCTCGTTCTCTGGGGCTAACGTCCTGACTTTC. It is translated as CASSLVCSFSGANVLTF.

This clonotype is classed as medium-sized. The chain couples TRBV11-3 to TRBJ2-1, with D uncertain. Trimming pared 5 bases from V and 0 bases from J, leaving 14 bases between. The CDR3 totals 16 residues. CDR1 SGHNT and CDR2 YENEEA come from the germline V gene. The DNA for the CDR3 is TGTGCCAGCAGCGAAAGTCGGCAGAGCTCCTACAATGAGCAGTTCTTC. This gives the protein CASSESRQSSYNEQFF.